This T cell receptor (beta chain) is drawn from a study of naive and memory T cell subsets. Findings and limits, study-wide: A few larger clonotypes appeared in naive repertoires, especially CD8, possibly memory cells re-expressing CD45RA.

In regard to this clonotype: Its antigen is as yet unknown.

The CDR3 is made up of 17 amino acids. The ends were cut back, 3 bases at V and 2 bases at J, with 17 bases in the middle. Looked up from germline, CDR1 is SGHVS and CDR2 is FQNEAQ. The beta constant-region primer was an equimolar mix of two oligonucleotides covering TRBC1 and TRBC2. Nested alpha and beta constant-region primers with the SP2 primer drove four PCR rounds on ligated cDNA. TCRdb independently ran MiXCR on the UMI-ligation and nested PCR reads; one entry per CDR3 protein. The sample shows tens of thousands of distinct CDR3 sequences, approximately 10% of them seen only once. CD8 T cells were positively selected from what remained after CD4 positive selection.

The rearrangement joins TRBV7-8 to TRBJ2-1; maybe TRBD2 (5 bases). Sequences were obtained from naive CD4+ T cells from blood. The receptor comes from a human donor in good health. The CDR3 region is CASSFERAEGPYNEQFF. The CDR3 DNA follows: TGTGCCAGCAGCTTCGAGAGGGCCGAAGGTCCCTACAATGAGCAGTTCTTC.